Reported below is one T cell receptor beta chain. Its antigen is unknown. The CDR3 spans 14 residues. The junction had 0 bases not matched to a gene; V was cut back by 4 bases and J by 2 bases. Germline V CDR1 and CDR2: SNHLY, FYNNEI. This specimen comes from a study of T cell responses to AZD1222 COVID-19 vaccine. General study findings and limits: The CD4 TCRs associated with vaccination extended across spike and predominated at 160-218 and 743-854.

Clones were sequenced by immunoSEQ multiplex PCR, and TCRdb holds only the in-frame ones, with some missing. The data hold 130,000 or so clones, with more than 85% observed a single time. The sequence derives from an adult who received the AZD1222 COVID-19 vaccine. The sample was peripheral blood, taken 28 days after the second AZD1222 dose. The rearrangement links TRBV2 to TRBJ2-3, with 10 bases matching TRBD1. Written as DNA, the CDR3 is TGTGCCAGCAGTGGACAGGGGGCCACAGATACGCAGTATTTT. This translates into CASSGQGATDTQYF.